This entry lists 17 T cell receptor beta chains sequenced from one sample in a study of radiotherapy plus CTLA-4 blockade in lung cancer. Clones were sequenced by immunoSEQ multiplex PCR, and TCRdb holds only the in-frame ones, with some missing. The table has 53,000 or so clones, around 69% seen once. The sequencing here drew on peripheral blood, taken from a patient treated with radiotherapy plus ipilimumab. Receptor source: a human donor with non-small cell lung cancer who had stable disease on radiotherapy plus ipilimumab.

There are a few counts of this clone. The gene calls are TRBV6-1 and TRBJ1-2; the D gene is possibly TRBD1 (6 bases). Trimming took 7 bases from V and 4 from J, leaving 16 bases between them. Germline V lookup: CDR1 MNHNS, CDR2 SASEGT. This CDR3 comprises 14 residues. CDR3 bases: TGTGCCAGCACCGAAAGGGGGGCGAGCTATGGCTACACCTTC. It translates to CASTERGASYGYTF.

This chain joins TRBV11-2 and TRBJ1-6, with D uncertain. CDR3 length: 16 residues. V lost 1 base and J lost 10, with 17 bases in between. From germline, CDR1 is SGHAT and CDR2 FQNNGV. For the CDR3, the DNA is TGTGCCAGCAGCTTAGCCCCCCTTACAGTGGAATCACCCCTCCACTTT. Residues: CASSLAPLTVESPLHF.

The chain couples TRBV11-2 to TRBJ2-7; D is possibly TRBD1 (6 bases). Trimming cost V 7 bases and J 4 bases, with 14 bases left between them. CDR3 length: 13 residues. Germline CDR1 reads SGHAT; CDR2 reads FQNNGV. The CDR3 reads CASTWDTTYEQYF. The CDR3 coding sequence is TGTGCCAGCACCTGGGACACCACTTACGAGCAGTACTTC.

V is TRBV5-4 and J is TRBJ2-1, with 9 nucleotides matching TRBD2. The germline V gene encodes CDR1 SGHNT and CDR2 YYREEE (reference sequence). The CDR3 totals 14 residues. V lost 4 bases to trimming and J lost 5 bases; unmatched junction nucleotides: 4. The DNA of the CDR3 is TGTGCCAGCAGCCCGGGACTAGCTAACAATGAGCAGTTCTTC. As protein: CASSPGLANNEQFF.

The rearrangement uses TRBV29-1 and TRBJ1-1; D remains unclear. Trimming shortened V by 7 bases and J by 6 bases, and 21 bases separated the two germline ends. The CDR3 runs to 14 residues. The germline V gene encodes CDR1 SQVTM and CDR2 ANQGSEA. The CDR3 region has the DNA TGCAGCGCCCACCGTAGTCAGAGGTTCGCTGAAGCTTTCTTT. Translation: CSAHRSQRFAEAFF. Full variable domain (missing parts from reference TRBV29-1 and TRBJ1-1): SAVISQKPSRDICQRGTSLTIQCQVDSQVTMMFWYRQQPGQSLTLIATANQGSEATYESGFVIDKFPISRPNLTFSTLTVSNMSPEDSSIYLCSAHRSQRFAEAFFGQGTRLTVV.

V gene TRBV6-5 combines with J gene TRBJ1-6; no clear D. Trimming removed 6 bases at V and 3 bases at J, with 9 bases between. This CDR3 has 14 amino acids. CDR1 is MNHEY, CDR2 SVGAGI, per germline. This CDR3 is CASSSGNYNSPLHF. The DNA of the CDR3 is TGTGCCAGCAGCTCCGGGAACTATAATTCACCCCTCCACTTT.

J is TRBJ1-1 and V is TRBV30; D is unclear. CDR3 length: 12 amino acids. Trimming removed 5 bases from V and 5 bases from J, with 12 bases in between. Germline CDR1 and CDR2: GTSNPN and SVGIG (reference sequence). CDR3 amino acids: CAWAREATEAFF. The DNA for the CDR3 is TGTGCCTGGGCCCGTGAAGCGACTGAAGCTTTCTTT.

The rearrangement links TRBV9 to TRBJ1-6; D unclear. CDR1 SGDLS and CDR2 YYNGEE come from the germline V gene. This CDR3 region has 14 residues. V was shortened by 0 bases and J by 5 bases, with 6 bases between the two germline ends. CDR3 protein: CASSVVGDNSPLHF. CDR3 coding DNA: TGTGCCAGCAGCGTAGTTGGAGATAATTCACCCCTCCACTTT.

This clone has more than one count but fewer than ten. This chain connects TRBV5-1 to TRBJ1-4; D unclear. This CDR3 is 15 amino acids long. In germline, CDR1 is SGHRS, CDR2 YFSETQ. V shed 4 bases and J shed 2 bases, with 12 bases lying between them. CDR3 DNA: TGCGCCAGCAGCAGCGGGAGGCCGACTAATGAAAAACTGTTTTTT. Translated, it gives CASSSGRPTNEKLFF.

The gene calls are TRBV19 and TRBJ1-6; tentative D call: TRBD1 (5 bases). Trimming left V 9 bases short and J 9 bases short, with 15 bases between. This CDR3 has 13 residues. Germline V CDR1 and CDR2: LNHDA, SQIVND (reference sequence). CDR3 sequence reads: CASADKTRSPLHF. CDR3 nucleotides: TGTGCCAGCGCGGACAAGACCCGTTCACCCCTCCACTTT.

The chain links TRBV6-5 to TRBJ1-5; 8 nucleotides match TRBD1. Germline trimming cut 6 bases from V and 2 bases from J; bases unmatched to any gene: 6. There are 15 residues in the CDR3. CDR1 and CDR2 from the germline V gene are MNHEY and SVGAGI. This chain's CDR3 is CASSRGQDRNQPQHF. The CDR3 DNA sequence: TGTGCCAGCAGCCGGGGACAGGACCGCAATCAGCCCCAGCATTTT.

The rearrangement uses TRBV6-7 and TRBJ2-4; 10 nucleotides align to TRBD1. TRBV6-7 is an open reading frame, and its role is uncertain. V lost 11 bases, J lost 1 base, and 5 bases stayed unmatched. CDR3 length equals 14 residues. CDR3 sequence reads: CAGPGQGAKNIQYF. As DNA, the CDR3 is TGTGCCGGCCCGGGACAGGGGGCCAAAAACATTCAGTACTTC.

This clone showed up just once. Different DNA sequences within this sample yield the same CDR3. Here the CDR3 reads CASSESGNTIYF. The DNA of the CDR3 is TGTGCCAGCAGTGAAAGCGGAAACACCATATATTTT. The V and J genes are TRBV2 and TRBJ1-3; D gene ambiguous. CDR1 is SNHLY, CDR2 FYNNEI, per germline. V lost 2 bases, J lost 4 bases, and 3 bases lay in between. This CDR3 has 12 residues.

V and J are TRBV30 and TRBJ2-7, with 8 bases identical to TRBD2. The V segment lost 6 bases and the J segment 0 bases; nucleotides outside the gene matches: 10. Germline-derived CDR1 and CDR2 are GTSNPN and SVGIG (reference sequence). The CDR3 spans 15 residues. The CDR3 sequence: CACPGGTNNSYEQYF. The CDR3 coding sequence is TGTGCCTGCCCGGGGGGGACTAATAACTCCTACGAGCAGTACTTC.

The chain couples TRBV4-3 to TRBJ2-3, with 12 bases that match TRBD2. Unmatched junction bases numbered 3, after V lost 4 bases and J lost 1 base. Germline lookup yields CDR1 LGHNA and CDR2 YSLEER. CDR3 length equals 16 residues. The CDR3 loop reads CASSRRTSGGTDTQYF. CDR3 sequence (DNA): TGCGCCAGCAGCCGCAGGACTAGCGGGGGCACAGATACGCAGTATTTT.

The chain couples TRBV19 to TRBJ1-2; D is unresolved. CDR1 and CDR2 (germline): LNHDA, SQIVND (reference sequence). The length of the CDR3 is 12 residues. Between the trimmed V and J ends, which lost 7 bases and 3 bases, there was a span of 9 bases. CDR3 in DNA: TGTGCCAGTATGCGGGGAGACTATGGCTACACCTTC. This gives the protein CASMRGDYGYTF.

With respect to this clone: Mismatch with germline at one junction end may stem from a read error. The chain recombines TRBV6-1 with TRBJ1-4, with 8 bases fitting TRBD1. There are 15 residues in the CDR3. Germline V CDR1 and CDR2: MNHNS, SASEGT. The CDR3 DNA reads TGTGCCAGCAGTGAAGCGACAGGGGATGAAGAAAAACTTTTTTTT. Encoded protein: CASSEATGDEEKLFF.